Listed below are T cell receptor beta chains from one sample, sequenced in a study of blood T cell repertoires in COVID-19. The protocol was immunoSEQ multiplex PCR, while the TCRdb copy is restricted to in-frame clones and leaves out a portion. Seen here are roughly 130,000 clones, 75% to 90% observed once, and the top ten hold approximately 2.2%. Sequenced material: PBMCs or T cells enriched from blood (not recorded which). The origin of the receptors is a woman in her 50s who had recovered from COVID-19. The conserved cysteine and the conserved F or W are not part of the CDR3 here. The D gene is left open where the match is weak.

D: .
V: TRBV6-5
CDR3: ASSYHRGGGTYEQY

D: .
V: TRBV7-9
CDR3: ASSLTQGSTEAF

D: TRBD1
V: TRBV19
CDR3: ASGGGQGHEKLF

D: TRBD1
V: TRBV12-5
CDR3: ASVPTGSTEAF

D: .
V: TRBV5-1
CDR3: ASSLGLLNYGYT

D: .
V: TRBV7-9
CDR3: ASSLALNTEAF

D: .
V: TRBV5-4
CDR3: ASSLTGQNTEAF

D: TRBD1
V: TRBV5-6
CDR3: ASSPTGGAQF

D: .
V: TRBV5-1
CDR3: ASSLATGYTEAF

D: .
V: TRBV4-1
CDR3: ASSQDGILGSGELF

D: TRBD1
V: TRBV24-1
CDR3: ATSDDRATDTQY

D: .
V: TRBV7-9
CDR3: ASSLVSYEKLF

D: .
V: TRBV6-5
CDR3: ASRGRINEKLF

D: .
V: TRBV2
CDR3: ASSEAVQGRKLF

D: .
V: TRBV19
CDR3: ASSLRTGGNQPQH

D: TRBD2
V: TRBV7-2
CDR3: ASTRGGSGGPSSYNEQF

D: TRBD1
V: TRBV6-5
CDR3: ASSLGQGAIWDGYT

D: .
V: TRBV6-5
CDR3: ASSFHVEANQPQH

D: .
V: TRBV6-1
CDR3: ASSDGDTAEAF

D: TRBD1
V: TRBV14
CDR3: ASSQPEDRDYEQY

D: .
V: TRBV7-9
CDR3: ASRAGGEAF

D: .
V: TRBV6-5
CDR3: AAYRGINTEAF

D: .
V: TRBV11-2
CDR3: ASSLFRGAGEQF

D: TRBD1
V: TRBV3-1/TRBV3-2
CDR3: ASSQRTGGDSPLH

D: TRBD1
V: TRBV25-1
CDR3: ASSEQPTGLSPLH

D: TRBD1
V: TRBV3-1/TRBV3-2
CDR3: ASSQVGQGKSPLH

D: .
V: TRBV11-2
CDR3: ASSSSGADTQY

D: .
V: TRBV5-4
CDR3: ASSPRLGARNTEAF

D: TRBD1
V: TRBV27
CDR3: ASRLGTAQWPPRQY

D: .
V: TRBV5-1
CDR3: ASSLSERANYGYT

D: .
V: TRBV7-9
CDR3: ASSLASGGGETQY

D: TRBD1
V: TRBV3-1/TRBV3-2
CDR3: ASSQVGRTGGTEAF

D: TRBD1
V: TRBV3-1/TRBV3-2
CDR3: ASVDRGLLGGYT

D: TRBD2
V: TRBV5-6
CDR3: ASSLASGARETQY

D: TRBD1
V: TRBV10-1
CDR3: ASSERGQESSYEQY

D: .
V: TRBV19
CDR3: ASSIDWGARDGYT

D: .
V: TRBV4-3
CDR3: ASSQDGVGTDTQY

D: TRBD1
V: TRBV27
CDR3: ASSLRDSYYEKLF

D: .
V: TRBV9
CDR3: ASSVASPGNTGELF

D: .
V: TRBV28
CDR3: ASSFWLWGTANVLT

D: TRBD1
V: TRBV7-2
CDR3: ASRPGQGPSGANVLT

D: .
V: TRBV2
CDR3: ASMWTSREQY

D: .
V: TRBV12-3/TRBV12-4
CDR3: ASSLGLWTEAF

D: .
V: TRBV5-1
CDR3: ASSLGPGNYGYT

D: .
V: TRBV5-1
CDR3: ASSRPGATAREQY

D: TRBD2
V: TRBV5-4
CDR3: ASSREAGGLDEQF

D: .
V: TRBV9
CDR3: ASSVGRGNEKLF

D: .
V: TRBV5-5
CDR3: ASSSSSGNTIY

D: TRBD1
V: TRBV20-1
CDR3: SASRQGATGELF

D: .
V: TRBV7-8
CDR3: ASSRTENYGYT

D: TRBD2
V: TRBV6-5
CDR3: ASSFGTSGGNEQF

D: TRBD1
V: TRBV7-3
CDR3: ASSRGLGQLSNSPLH